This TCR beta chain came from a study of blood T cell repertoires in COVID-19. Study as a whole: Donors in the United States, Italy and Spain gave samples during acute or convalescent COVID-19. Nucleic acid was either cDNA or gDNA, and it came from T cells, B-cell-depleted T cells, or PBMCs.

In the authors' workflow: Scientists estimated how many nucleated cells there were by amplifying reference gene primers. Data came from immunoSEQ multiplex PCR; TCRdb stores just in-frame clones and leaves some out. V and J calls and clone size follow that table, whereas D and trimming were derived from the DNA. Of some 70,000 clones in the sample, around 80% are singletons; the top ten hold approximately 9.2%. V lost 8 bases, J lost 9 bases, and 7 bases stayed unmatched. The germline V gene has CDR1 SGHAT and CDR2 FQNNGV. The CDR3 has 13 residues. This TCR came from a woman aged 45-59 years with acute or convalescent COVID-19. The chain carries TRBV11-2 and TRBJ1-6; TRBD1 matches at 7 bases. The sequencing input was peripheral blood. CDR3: CASATGAGSPLHF. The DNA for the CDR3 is TGTGCCAGCGCAACAGGGGCGGGTTCACCCCTCCACTTT.